This T cell receptor beta chain was documented in a study of monozygotic twins with inflammatory bowel disease. Findings and limits, study-wide: The study supported no single strong signal or clonotype linked to IBD.

Each UMI harboured a 6-nucleotide sample barcode and was appended via template switching. TCRdb reprocessed the 5' RACE reads, keeping one entry per CDR3 protein, no DNA. Recorded for this sample: approximately 330,000 distinct CDR3 sequences. This CDR3 has 17 amino acids. CDR1 is DFQATT, CDR2 SNEGSKA, per germline (reference sequence). To note about this clonotype: Its matching antigen is unknown.

The rearrangement links TRBV20-1 to TRBJ2-3; TCRdb indicates TRBD2, and absent DNA this call remains unverified. This clonotype was obtained from a human donor with ulcerative colitis or Crohn's disease, or a healthy co-twin of an affected twin (not recorded which). The material sequenced was blood. The CDR3 spells CSARSGGTSGVVDTQYF.